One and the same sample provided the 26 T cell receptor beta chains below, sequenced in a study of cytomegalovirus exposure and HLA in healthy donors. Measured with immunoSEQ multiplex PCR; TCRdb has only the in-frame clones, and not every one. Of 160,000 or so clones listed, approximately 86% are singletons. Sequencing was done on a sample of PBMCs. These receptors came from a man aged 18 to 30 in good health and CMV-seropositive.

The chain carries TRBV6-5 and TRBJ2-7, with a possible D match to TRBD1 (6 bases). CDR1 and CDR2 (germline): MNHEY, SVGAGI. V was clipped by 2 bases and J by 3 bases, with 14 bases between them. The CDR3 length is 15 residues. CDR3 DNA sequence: TGTGCCAGCAGTTACCGGACGGGACATCACTACGAGCAGTACTTC. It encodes CASSYRTGHHYEQYF.

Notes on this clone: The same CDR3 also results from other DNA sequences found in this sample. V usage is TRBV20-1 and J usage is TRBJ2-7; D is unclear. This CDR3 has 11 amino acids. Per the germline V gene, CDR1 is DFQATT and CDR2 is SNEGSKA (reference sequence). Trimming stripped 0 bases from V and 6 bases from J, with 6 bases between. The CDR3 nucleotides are TGCAGTGCTAGAGATAGAGGCGAGCAGTACTTC. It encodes CSARDRGEQYF.

CDR3 protein: CASSLEGRSGQGLDQPQHF. CDR3 sequence (DNA): TGTGCCAGCAGCTTAGAGGGTAGGTCGGGACAGGGGCTCGATCAGCCCCAGCATTTT. The V gene is TRBV7-9, the J gene TRBJ1-5; 10 positions agree with TRBD1. With V trimmed by 1 base and J by 5 bases, 14 bases remained unmatched. The CDR3 runs to 19 residues. Germline V gene data show CDR1 as SEHNR and CDR2 as FQNEAQ (reference sequence).

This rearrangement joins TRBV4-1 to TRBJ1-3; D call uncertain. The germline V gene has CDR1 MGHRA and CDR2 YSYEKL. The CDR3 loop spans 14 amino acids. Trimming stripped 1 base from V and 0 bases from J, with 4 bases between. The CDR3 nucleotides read TGCGCCAGCAGCCAAGTCTCCTCTGGAAACACCATATATTTT. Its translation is CASSQVSSGNTIYF.

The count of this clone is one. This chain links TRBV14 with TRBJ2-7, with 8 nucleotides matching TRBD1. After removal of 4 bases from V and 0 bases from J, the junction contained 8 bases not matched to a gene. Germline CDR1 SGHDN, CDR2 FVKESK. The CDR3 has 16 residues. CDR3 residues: CASSRRTGSLSYEQYF. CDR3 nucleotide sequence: TGTGCCAGCAGCCGTCGGACAGGGAGTCTCTCCTACGAGCAGTACTTC.

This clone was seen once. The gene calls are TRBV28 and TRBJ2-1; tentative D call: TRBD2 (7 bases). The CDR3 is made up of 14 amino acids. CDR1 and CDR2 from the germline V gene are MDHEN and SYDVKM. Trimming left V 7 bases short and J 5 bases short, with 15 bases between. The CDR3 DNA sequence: TGTGCCAGCAAAAGGGGGGGCGCGCACAATGAGCAGTTCTTC. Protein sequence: CASKRGGAHNEQFF.

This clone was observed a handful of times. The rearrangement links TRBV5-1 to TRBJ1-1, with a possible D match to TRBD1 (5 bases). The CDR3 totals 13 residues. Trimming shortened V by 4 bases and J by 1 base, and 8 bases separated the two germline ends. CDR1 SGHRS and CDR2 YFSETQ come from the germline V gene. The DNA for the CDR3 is TGCGCCAGCAGCGCGGGGGGGAACACTGAAGCTTTCTTT. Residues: CASSAGGNTEAFF.

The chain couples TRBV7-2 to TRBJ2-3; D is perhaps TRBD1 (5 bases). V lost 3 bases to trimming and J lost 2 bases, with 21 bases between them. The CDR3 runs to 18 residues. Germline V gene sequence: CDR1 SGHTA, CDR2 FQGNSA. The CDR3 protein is CASSLIAYRQQSTDTQYF. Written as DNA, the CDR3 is TGTGCCAGCAGCTTGATCGCTTACAGGCAGCAATCCACAGATACGCAGTATTTT.

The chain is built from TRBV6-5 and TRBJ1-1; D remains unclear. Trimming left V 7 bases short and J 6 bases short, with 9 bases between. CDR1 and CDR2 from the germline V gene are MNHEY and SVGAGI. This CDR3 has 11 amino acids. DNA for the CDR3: TGTGCCAGCACCTACGGTGCTGAAGCTTTCTTT. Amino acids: CASTYGAEAFF.

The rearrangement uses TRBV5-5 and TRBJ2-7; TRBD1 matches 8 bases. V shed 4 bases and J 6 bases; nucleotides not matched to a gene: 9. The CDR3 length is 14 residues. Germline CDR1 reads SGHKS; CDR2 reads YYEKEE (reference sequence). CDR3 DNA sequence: TGTGCCAGCAGCATCAGGACAGGGTACTCCGAGCAGTACTTC. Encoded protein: CASSIRTGYSEQYF.

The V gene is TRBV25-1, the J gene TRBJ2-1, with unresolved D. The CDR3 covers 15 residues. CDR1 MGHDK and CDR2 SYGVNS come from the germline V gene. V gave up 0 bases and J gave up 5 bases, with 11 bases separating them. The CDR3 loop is CASSEYVVQDNEQFF. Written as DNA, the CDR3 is TGTGCCAGCAGTGAATATGTCGTGCAGGACAATGAGCAGTTCTTC.

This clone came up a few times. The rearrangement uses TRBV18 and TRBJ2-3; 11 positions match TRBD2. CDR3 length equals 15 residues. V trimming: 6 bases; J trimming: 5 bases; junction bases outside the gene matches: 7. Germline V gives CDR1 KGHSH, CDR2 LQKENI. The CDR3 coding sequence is TGTGCCAGCTCGCGACTAGCGGGATCTGGAGATACGCAGTATTTT. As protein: CASSRLAGSGDTQYF.

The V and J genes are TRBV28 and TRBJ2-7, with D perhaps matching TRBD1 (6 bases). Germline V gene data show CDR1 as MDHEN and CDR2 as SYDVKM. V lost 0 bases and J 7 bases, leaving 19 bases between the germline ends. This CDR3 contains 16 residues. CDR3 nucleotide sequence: TGTGCCAGCAGTTTATGGACAGGCAGTCATAAGGGGGAGCAGTACTTC. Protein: CASSLWTGSHKGEQYF.

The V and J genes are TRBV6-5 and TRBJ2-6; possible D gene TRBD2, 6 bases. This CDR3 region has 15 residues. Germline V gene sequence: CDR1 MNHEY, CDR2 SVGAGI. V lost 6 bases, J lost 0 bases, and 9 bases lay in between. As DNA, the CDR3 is TGTGCCAGCAGCGTGACTAGCTCTGGGGCCAACGTCCTGACTTTC. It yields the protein CASSVTSSGANVLTF.

The CDR3 DNA sequence: TGCAGCGTTGAGAGGACATTAACTGAAGCTTTCTTT. Residues: CSVERTLTEAFF. The rearrangement joins TRBV29-1 to TRBJ1-1, with D maybe TRBD1 (5 bases). CDR1 and CDR2 (germline): SQVTM, ANQGSEA. The CDR3 totals 12 residues. Trimming took off 3 bases at V and 5 bases at J, with 10 bases between the two ends.

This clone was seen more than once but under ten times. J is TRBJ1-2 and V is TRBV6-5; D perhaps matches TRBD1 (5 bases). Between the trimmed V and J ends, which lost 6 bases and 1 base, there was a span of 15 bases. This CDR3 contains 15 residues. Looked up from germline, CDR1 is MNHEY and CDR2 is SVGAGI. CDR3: CASSRTGTFNYGYTF. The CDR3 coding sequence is TGTGCCAGCAGCCGCACCGGGACTTTTAACTATGGCTACACCTTC.

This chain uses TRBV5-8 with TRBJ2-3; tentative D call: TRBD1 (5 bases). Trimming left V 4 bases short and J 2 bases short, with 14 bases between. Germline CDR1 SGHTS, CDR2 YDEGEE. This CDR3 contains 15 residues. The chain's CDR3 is CASSRLSGYTDTQYF. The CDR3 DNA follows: TGTGCCAGCAGCCGCCTGTCAGGGTACACAGATACGCAGTATTTT.

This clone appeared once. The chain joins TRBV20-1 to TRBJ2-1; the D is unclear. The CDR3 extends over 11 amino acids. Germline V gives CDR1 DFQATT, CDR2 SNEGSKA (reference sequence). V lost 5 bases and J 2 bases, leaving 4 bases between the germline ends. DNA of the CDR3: TGCAGTGCTGAGGCCTACAATGAGCAGTTCTTC. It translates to CSAEAYNEQFF.

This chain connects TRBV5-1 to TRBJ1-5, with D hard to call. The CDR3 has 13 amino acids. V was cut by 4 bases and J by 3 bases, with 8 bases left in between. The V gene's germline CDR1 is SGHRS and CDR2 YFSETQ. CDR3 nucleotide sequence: TGCGCCAGCAGCGTATCCCCCAATCAGCCCCAGCATTTT. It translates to CASSVSPNQPQHF.

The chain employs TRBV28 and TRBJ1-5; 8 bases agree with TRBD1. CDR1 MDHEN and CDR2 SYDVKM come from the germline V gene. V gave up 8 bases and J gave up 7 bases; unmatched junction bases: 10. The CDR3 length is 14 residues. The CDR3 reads CASADRDRRQPQHF. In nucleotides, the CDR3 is TGTGCCAGCGCGGACAGGGATAGAAGGCAGCCCCAGCATTTT.

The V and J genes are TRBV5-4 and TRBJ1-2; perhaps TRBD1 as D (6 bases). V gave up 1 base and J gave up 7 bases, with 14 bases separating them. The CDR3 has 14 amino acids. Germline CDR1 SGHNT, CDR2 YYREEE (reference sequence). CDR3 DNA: TGTGCCAGCAGCTTGAGGGGGAGGGGACGTGGCTACACCTTC. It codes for CASSLRGRGRGYTF.

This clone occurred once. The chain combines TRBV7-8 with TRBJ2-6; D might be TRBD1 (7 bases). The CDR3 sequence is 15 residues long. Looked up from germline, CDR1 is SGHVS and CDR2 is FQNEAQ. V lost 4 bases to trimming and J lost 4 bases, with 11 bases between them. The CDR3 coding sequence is TGTGCCAGCAGCTCCAGGGGGAGGGGGGCCAACGTCCTGACTTTC. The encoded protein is CASSSRGRGANVLTF.

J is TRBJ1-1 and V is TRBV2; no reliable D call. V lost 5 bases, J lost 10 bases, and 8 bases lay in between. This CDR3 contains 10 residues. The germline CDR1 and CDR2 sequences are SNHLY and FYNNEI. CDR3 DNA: TGTGCCAGCAGTCACCCAGGAGCTTTCTTT. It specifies CASSHPGAFF.

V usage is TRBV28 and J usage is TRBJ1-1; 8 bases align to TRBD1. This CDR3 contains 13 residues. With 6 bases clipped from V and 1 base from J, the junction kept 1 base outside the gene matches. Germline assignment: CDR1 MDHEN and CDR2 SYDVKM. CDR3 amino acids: CASRGQGNTEAFF. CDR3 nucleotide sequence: TGTGCCAGCAGAGGACAGGGGAACACTGAAGCTTTCTTT.

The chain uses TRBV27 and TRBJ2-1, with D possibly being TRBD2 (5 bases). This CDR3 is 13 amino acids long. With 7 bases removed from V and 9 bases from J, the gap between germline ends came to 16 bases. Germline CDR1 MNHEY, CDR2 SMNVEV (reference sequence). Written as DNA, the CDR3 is TGTGCCAGCACCCTAATGCCCGAGGGTGAGCAGTTCTTC. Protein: CASTLMPEGEQFF.

In nucleotides, the CDR3 is TGTGCCAGCAGCTTGAACAGGCTTTCTGGAAACACCATATATTTT. Translating it yields CASSLNRLSGNTIYF. The V call is TRBV5-8, the J call TRBJ1-3; TRBD1 might be the D (5 bases). The CDR3 has 15 amino acids. With 1 base removed from V and 1 base from J, the gap between germline ends came to 9 bases. Germline-derived CDR1 and CDR2 are SGHTS and YDEGEE.